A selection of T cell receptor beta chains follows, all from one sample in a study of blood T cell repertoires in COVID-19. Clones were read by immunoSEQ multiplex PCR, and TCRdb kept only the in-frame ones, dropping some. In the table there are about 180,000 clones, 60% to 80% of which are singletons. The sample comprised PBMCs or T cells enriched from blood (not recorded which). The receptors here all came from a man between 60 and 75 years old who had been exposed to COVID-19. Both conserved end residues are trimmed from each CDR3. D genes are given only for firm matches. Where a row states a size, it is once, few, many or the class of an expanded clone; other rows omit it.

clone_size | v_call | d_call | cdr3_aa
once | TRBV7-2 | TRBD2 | ASSPLAGSGEQY
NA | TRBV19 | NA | ASTPWAVNTEAF
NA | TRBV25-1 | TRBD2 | ASSGTGTSGRTTYEQY
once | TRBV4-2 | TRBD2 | ASSLGLAGANTGELF
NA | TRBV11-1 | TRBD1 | ASTPARGQGAHEQY
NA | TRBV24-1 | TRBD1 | ATSDPRDRGYEQY
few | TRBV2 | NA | ASSGGVGVEQPQH
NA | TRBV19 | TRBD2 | ASSNLAGGVGTGELF
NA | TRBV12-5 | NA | ASGGDTTGSPLH
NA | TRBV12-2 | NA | ASRSGLFNQPQH
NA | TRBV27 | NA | ASSFRGGPGYT
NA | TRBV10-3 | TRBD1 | AIMRTGGLGTEAF
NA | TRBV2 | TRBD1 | ASSVDRGQETQY
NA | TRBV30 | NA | AWSVLSGLGETQY
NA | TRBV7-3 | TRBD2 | AVTGGAADTQY
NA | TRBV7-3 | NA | ASSFTREATQY
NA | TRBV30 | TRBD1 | AWSTRVGTGGTGELF
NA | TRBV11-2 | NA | ASSLDPGFNYGYT
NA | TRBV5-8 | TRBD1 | ASSFNSGTGNYEQY
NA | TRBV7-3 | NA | ASSLWSGNGYT
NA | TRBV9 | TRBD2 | ASSTSGGSTDTQY
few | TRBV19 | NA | ASSPHREYGYT
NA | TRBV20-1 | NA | SARSDEQY
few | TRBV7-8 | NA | ASSLLAGASLLGYT
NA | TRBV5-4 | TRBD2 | ASSPGLAGAVGSYEQY
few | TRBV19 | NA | ASSILANYGYT
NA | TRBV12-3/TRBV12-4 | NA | ASSLEVNQPQH
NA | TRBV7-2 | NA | ASSSRPGVTGELF
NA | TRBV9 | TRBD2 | ASSVTSGRNTDTQY
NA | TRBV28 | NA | ASSFAGRGGETQY
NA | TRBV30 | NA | AWTATKRGYT
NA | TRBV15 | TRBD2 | ATSRPLTGTSGSTDTQY
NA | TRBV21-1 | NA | ASSKDRQHRGRNPSGANVLT
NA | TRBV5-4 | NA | ASSLPNQETQY
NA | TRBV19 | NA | ATGGAEQF
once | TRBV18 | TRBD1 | ASSPPDRTGENTEAF
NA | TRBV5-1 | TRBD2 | ASSPGTSVEGQF
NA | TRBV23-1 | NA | ASSQSLPGGEGATNEKLF
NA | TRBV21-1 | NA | ASRKDGTSYEQY
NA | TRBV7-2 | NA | ASSFGNNEKLF
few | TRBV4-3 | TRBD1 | ASSQGSTGGAEAF
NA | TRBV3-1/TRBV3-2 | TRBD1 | ASSLRGQDKETQY
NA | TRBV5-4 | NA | ASSSPYEQY
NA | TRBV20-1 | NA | SASLHGAMNTEAF
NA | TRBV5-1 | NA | ASSTGQWRLNTEAF
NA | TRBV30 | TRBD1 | AWSRQGHQPQH
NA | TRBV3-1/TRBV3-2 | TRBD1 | ASSLRGQGNNQPQH
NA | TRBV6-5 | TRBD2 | ASSPLAGEGEQY
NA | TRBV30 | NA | AWSVPYGQFSNYGYT
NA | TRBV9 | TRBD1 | ASSARDSYNEQF
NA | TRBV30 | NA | AWSDPRGFGTDTQY
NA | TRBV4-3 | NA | ASSQDGGHYGYT
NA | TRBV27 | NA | ASTLGGAPGSPLH
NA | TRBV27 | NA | ASSLPTAAGELF
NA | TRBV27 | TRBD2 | ASSRSSGTTDTQY
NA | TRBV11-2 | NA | ASTRAGAYEQY
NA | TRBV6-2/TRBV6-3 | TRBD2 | ASSNAGLAGYNEQF
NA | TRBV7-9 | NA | ASSPMGLNNSPLH
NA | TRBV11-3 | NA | ASRIGGATEAF